The rows below give T cell receptor beta chains drawn from one sample of a study of shared clonotypes between healthy human individuals. Sequencing was performed with immunoSEQ multiplex PCR; in TCRdb, only in-frame clones are kept and a portion is missing. The data show 2 million to 2.5 million clones, approximately 94% seen once. Sequenced: naive CD8+ T cells from PBMCs. The receptors were sampled from a man aged 18 to 30 in good health. Some clones in this sample may be carry-over from other donors' samples. CDR3s include the opening cysteine and the closing phenylalanine or tryptophan. Expanded clones get a size class; other rows say once, few or many, or leave the size out.

V gene	J gene	clone size	CDR3 protein
TRBV9	TRBJ1-1	.	CASSPMRGAEAFF
TRBV4-3	TRBJ1-2	.	CASSQGGGVNYGYTF
TRBV7-9	TRBJ2-1	once	CASSFPREGPNEQFF
TRBV5-6	TRBJ2-1	.	CASSFTGNEQFF
TRBV7-9	TRBJ1-5	.	CASSLGRSQPQHF
TRBV6-1	TRBJ1-5	.	CASSEGRRNQPQHF
TRBV7-2	TRBJ1-1	once	CASSLARGRFLNTEAFF
TRBV6-5	TRBJ2-2	.	CASSSGEHTGELFF
TRBV27	TRBJ2-7	.	CASRPSPSGSYEQYF
TRBV11-2	TRBJ2-7	.	CASSGGLVGGREQYF
TRBV4-1	TRBJ2-2	.	CASSTLQTSGELFF
TRBV7-2	TRBJ2-3	.	CASSPITGSYLKITDTQYF
TRBV7-8	TRBJ2-5	.	CASSSTQGYQETQYF
TRBV7-9	TRBJ2-1	once	CASSLYLAHNEQFF
TRBV2	TRBJ1-5	.	CASSRGPPGQPQHF
TRBV29-1	TRBJ2-1	.	CSVRTGHNEQFF